The 15 T cell receptor beta chains below come from one sample, sequenced in a study of blood T cell repertoires in COVID-19. Data came from immunoSEQ multiplex PCR; TCRdb stores just in-frame clones and leaves some out. The table shows just over 650,000 clones, with 90% occurring only once. The sequenced sample was peripheral blood. Receptors originate from a woman aged 18-29 years with acute or convalescent COVID-19.

The chain carries TRBV29-1 and TRBJ1-6; D is perhaps TRBD1 (5 bases). Trimming removed 4 bases from V and 7 bases from J, with 11 bases in between. Germline V gene data show CDR1 as SQVTM and CDR2 as ANQGSEA. The CDR3 consists of 13 residues. Written as DNA, the CDR3 is TGCAGCGTTGGGGGGGAGCGAAATTCACCCCTCCACTTT. Protein: CSVGGERNSPLHF.

DNA of the CDR3: TGCGCCAGCAGCCGACCCGGGACTAGCGGGGAGACCCAGTACTTC. Protein product: CASSRPGTSGETQYF. This chain connects TRBV5-1 to TRBJ2-5; 12 bases are shared with TRBD2. This CDR3 is 15 amino acids long. Germline V gene data show CDR1 as SGHRS and CDR2 as YFSETQ. Germline trimming cut 4 bases from V and 5 bases from J; bases unmatched to any gene: 6. Full variable domain (missing parts from reference TRBV5-1 and TRBJ2-5): KAGVTQTPRYLIKTRGQQVTLSCSPISGHRSVSWYQQTPGQGLQFLFEYFSETQRNKGNFPGRFSGRQFSNSRSEMNVSTLELGDSALYLCASSRPGTSGETQYFGPGTRLLVL.

J is TRBJ1-2 and V is TRBV30; 7 positions match TRBD1. Germline V gene lookup returns CDR1 GTSNPN and CDR2 SVGIG (reference sequence). This CDR3 comprises 11 residues. Germline trimming cut 2 bases from V and 8 bases from J; bases unmatched to any gene: 2. The chain's CDR3 is CAWSSGGGYTF. The CDR3 DNA follows: TGTGCCTGGAGTTCAGGGGGAGGCTACACCTTC.

J is TRBJ1-1 and V is TRBV25-1, with D tentatively TRBD1 (6 bases). Between the trimmed V and J ends, which lost 4 bases and 5 bases, there was a span of 14 bases. Germline assignment: CDR1 MGHDK and CDR2 SYGVNS. This CDR3 has 14 amino acids. In DNA form, the CDR3 reads TGTGCCAGCAGTGGAAACAGGGCAGGAACTGAAGCTTTCTTT. It translates to CASSGNRAGTEAFF. The full variable domain, its missing parts supplied by reference TRBV25-1 and TRBJ1-1, is EADIYQTPRYLVIGTGKKITLECSQTMGHDKMYWYQQDPGMELHLIHYSYGVNSTEKGDLSSESTVSRIRTEHFPLTLESARPSHTSQYLCASSGNRAGTEAFFGQGTRLTVV.

The chain links TRBV29-1 to TRBJ2-7; possible D gene TRBD2, 6 bases. In germline, CDR1 is SQVTM, CDR2 ANQGSEA. Trimming took off 5 bases at V and 0 bases at J, with 11 bases between the two ends. The CDR3 has 13 amino acids. The DNA of the CDR3 is TGCAGCGTTTCAGGAGGGGACTCCTACGAGCAGTACTTC. Encoded protein: CSVSGGDSYEQYF.

The chain carries TRBV21-1 and TRBJ2-1; TRBD2 is the table's D call, not checked against the DNA. TRBV21-1 counts as a pseudogene. The CDR3 loop spans 16 amino acids. In nucleotides, the CDR3 is TGTGCCAGCAGCAAATGGGGGAGCGGGGGATACAATGAGCAGTTCTTC. This translates into CASSKWGSGGYNEQFF.

V usage is TRBV30 and J usage is TRBJ2-6, with D possibly matching TRBD1 (6 bases). There are 15 residues in the CDR3. V was trimmed by 4 bases and J by 0 bases, leaving 10 bases between them. Germline CDR1 reads GTSNPN; CDR2 reads SVGIG (reference sequence). In nucleotides, the CDR3 is TGTGCCTGGACTAGGGACAACTCTGGGGCCAACGTCCTGACTTTC. This sequence encodes CAWTRDNSGANVLTF.

CDR3 residues: CASSQPIQGVYGYTF. The CDR3 nucleotides are TGCGCCAGCAGCCAACCAATACAGGGGGTCTATGGCTACACCTTC. The chain couples TRBV4-1 to TRBJ1-2; 8 nucleotides align to TRBD1. The CDR3 is made up of 15 amino acids. Germline CDR1 reads MGHRA; CDR2 reads YSYEKL. J gave up 4 bases and V 2 bases, and 6 bases lay outside the gene matches.

Comments on this clone: An end of the junction differs from the germline gene, which may be a read error. This chain uses TRBV19 with TRBJ1-2, with D unresolved. Germline V gene lookup returns CDR1 LNHDA and CDR2 SQIVND (reference sequence). This CDR3 comprises 16 residues. CDR3 residues: CAGSNPHRGGIYGYTF. The CDR3 nucleotides read TGTGCCGGTAGTAACCCTCACAGAGGAGGAATCTATGGCTACACCTTC.

V is TRBV13 and J is TRBJ1-1, with D tentatively TRBD1 (5 bases). This CDR3 contains 17 residues. Trimming removed 2 bases from V and 0 bases from J, with 16 bases in between. The germline CDR1 and CDR2 sequences are PRHDT and FYEKMQ (reference sequence). The CDR3 reads CASSLNRQSPLNTEAFF. The CDR3 DNA follows: TGTGCCAGCAGCTTAAACCGACAGAGCCCTTTGAACACTGAAGCTTTCTTT.

This sequence joins TRBV3-1 (or the pseudogene TRBV3-2) and TRBJ1-2, with 10 bases identical to TRBD1. The CDR3 has 15 amino acids. Trimming at V came to 2 bases and at J to 5 bases, leaving 5 bases not matched to a gene. CDR1 is LGHDT, CDR2 YNNKEL, per germline (reference sequence). For the CDR3, the DNA is TGTGCCAGCAGCCAACAAGGGACAGGGGATTATGGCTACACCTTC. Its translation is CASSQQGTGDYGYTF.

The chain employs TRBV9 and TRBJ2-3; TRBD2 matches at 12 bases. J gave up 5 bases and V 4 bases, and 11 bases lay outside the gene matches. The CDR3 covers 17 residues. CDR1 SGDLS and CDR2 YYNGEE come from the germline V gene. CDR3 sequence: CASSPLASGGAGDTQYF. The CDR3 DNA reads as TGTGCCAGCAGCCCCCTGGCTAGCGGGGGGGCGGGAGATACGCAGTATTTT.

V gene TRBV6-5 combines with J gene TRBJ1-2, with TRBD1 identical over 10 bases. The trim removed 2 bases at V and 5 bases at J, leaving 8 bases unmatched. Germline V gene sequence: CDR1 MNHEY, CDR2 SVGAGI. This CDR3 is 16 amino acids long. CDR3 amino acids: CASSYGVRDRGYGYTF. The CDR3, as DNA: TGTGCCAGCAGTTACGGAGTCCGGGACAGGGGTTATGGCTACACCTTC.

J is TRBJ2-7 and V is TRBV6-2 or TRBV6-3; D remains unclear. The germline V gene encodes CDR1 MNHEY and CDR2 SVGEGT. The CDR3 spans 13 residues. With 2 bases removed from V and 2 bases from J, the gap between germline ends came to 7 bases. CDR3 DNA sequence: TGTGCCAGCAGTTACGCAGTGACCTACGAGCAGTACTTC. Residues: CASSYAVTYEQYF.

The chain links TRBV28 to TRBJ1-2; 10 positions agree with TRBD1. The CDR3 totals 16 residues. V lost 6 bases and J lost 4; bases outside the gene matches: 11. In germline, CDR1 is MDHEN, CDR2 SYDVKM. The CDR3 region is CASSLGGRTGGYGYTF. As DNA, the CDR3 is TGTGCCAGCAGCCTCGGGGGTCGGACAGGGGGCTATGGCTACACCTTC.